The 30 T cell receptor beta chains presented below share a single source sample, sequenced in a study of blood T cells in healthy people across ages. Then a second PCR, running about 6 to 11 cycles, was carried out with a sample-barcoded 5' primer and a J-beta primer mix. MiXCR, applied by TCRdb to the 5' RACE reads, yields one record per CDR3 protein. Here the sample spans around 800,000 distinct CDR3 sequences, roughly 24% being singletons. The same specimen was also included in a second study, on T cells of mothers and their children.

The specimen sequenced was blood. The receptors come from a boy younger than 18 in good health.

This sequence joins TRBV24-1 and TRBJ2-3, with D perhaps TRBD2 (7 bases). The CDR3 consists of 17 residues. Germline values: CDR1 KGHDR, CDR2 SFDVKD. V was shortened by 4 bases and J by 0 bases, with 16 bases between the two germline ends. CDR3 loop: CATSEGGGFSSTDTQYF. CDR3 DNA sequence: TGTGCCACCAGTGAAGGGGGGGGTTTCTCTAGCACAGATACGCAGTATTTT.

This clonotype was recorded a few times. The chain joins TRBV5-1 to TRBJ2-5; tentatively, D is TRBD2 (6 bases). V was clipped by 0 bases and J by 5 bases, with 17 bases between them. This CDR3 has 16 amino acids. Germline CDR1 SGHRS, CDR2 YFSETQ. The chain's CDR3 is CASSLALQRGGETQYF. The CDR3 DNA follows: TGCGCCAGCAGCTTGGCCTTACAGAGAGGAGGGGAGACCCAGTACTTC.

The CDR3 nucleotides are TGCAGCGCCCTAGGAGGGACAGGGGCCTCCGAGCAGTACTTC. It yields the protein CSALGGTGASEQYF. The V and J genes are TRBV29-1 and TRBJ2-7; 10 positions agree with TRBD1. Unmatched junction bases numbered 12, after V lost 7 bases and J lost 6 bases. The CDR3 is 14 amino acids. Germline CDR1 and CDR2: SQVTM and ANQGSEA.

This chain uses TRBV5-1 with TRBJ2-1; 8 bases align to TRBD1. This CDR3 comprises 16 residues. Germline CDR1 and CDR2: SGHRS and YFSETQ. V gave up 4 bases and J gave up 0 bases; unmatched junction bases: 6. This CDR3 is CASSPDREYSYNEQFF. CDR3 DNA sequence: TGCGCCAGCAGCCCGGACAGGGAATACTCCTACAATGAGCAGTTCTTC.

The rearrangement links TRBV7-8 to TRBJ2-1, with 7 nucleotides matching TRBD2. J was trimmed by 0 bases and V by 5 bases; bases with no gene match: 7. This CDR3 contains 16 residues. The V gene's germline CDR1 is SGHVS and CDR2 FQNEAQ. The CDR3 region has the DNA TGTGCCAGCAGCACTCGAGCGGGATTCTCCTACAATGAGCAGTTCTTC. Its translation is CASSTRAGFSYNEQFF. The full variable domain, in which reference TRBV7-8 and TRBJ2-1 provide the parts outside the CDR3, is GAGVSQSPRYKVAKRGQDVALRCDPISGHVSLFWYQQALGQGPEFLTYFQNEAQLDKSGLPSDRFFAERPEGSVSTLKIQRTQQEDSAVYLCASSTRAGFSYNEQFFGPGTRLTVL.

V gene TRBV15 combines with J gene TRBJ1-1; the D is unclear. CDR3 length equals 13 residues. Trimming stripped 3 bases from V and 1 base from J, with 6 bases between. Germline-derived CDR1 and CDR2 are LNHNV and YYDKDF (reference sequence). The CDR3 sequence: CATSRGKNTEAFF. The DNA for the CDR3 is TGTGCCACCAGCAGGGGCAAGAACACTGAAGCTTTCTTT.

The chain carries TRBV4-1 and TRBJ1-2; D uncertain. Germline V gene data show CDR1 as MGHRA and CDR2 as YSYEKL. The CDR3 runs 16 residues. Trimming took off 0 bases at V and 8 bases at J, with 19 bases between the two ends. The CDR3 sequence is CASSQDSRWTEYGYTF. The CDR3 region has the DNA TGCGCCAGCAGCCAAGATTCCCGGTGGACCGAATACGGCTACACCTTC.

The J gene is TRBJ2-1, the V gene TRBV2; possibly TRBD1 for D (5 bases). The DNA end is more similar to TRBJ2-5, so the J call may be wrong. The CDR3 has 13 amino acids. Per the germline V gene, CDR1 is SNHLY and CDR2 is FYNNEI. The CDR3 DNA reads TGTGCCAGCAGTCTGGACAACGGAGAGACCCAGTACTTC. Translating gives CASSLDNGETQYF.

This clonotype was detected only a few times. The chain links TRBV12-3 or TRBV12-4 to TRBJ2-2, with D uncertain. The length of the CDR3 is 13 residues. The V end lost 6 bases, the J end lost 1 base, and 6 bases lay between the germline ends. DNA of the CDR3: TGTGCCAGCAGGGACGGGAACACCGGGGAGCTGTTTTTT. Its protein product is CASRDGNTGELFF.

The V and J genes are TRBV15 and TRBJ1-4; D perhaps matches TRBD1 (6 bases). Germline CDR1 and CDR2: LNHNV and YYDKDF (reference sequence). Trimming removed 5 bases from V and 4 bases from J, with 14 bases in between. This CDR3 is built from 15 residues. In DNA, the CDR3 is TGTGCCACCAGCGCACCGGAGGACAGTAATGAAAAACTGTTTTTT. This gives the protein CATSAPEDSNEKLFF.

The rearrangement links TRBV3-1 to TRBJ2-7, with 7 bases lining up with TRBD1. Trimming at V came to 7 bases and at J to 4 bases, leaving 16 bases not matched to a gene. Germline V lookup: CDR1 LGHDT, CDR2 YNNKEL (reference sequence). The CDR3 spans 16 residues. CDR3 region: CASTRWSRGSDYEQYF. In DNA form, the CDR3 reads TGTGCCAGCACCCGGTGGAGCAGGGGGAGTGATTACGAGCAGTACTTC.

V gene TRBV9 combines with J gene TRBJ2-5; 7 bases map to TRBD1. This CDR3 has 16 residues. The V segment lost 0 bases and the J segment 4 bases; nucleotides outside the gene matches: 9. Germline CDR1 SGDLS, CDR2 YYNGEE. The CDR3 region has the DNA TGTGCCAGCAGCGTAGCTGGACAGGTTGCGAGAGAGACCCAGTACTTC. Translating gives CASSVAGQVARETQYF.

V and J are TRBV2 and TRBJ2-3, with D hard to call. CDR3 length: 15 residues. Germline loops: CDR1 SNHLY, CDR2 FYNNEI. Trimming took off 3 bases at V and 11 bases at J, with 21 bases between the two ends. The CDR3 DNA is TGTGCCAGCAGTGATGTAACGGGTGCTAGAAAGATGCAGTATTTT. As protein: CASSDVTGARKMQYF.

CDR3 DNA: TGTGCCAGCAGCTACAGGGGGCTGCAGCCCCAGCATTTT. Protein: CASSYRGLQPQHF. V gene TRBV13 combines with J gene TRBJ1-5; 9 nucleotides align to TRBD1. V lost 4 bases and J lost 7; bases outside the gene matches: 2. Germline V gene sequence: CDR1 PRHDT, CDR2 FYEKMQ (reference sequence). The CDR3 totals 13 residues. Full variable domain (remainder filled in from reference TRBV13 and TRBJ1-5): AAGVIQSPRHLIKEKRETATLKCYPIPRHDTVYWYQQGPGQDPQFLISFYEKMQSDKGSIPDRFSAQQFSDYHSELNMSSLELGDSALYFCASSYRGLQPQHFGDGTRLSIL.

This clonotype was counted only a few times. This chain connects TRBV5-1 to TRBJ2-5, with D perhaps matching TRBD2 (6 bases). The J call could be wrong; TRBJ2-7 is a better fit for the DNA end. Per germline, CDR1 SGHRS and CDR2 YFSETQ. The CDR3 loop spans 15 amino acids. The CDR3 region has the DNA TGCGCCAGCAACCACGGAGGGAAGGAATCCTACGAGCAGTACTTC. Its protein product is CASNHGGKESYEQYF.

CDR3 sequence reads: CASSRGQGNKQYF. In nucleotides, the CDR3 is TGTGCCAGCAGCCGGGGACAGGGTAATAAGCAGTACTTC. The J gene is TRBJ2-7, the V gene TRBV7-3; 9 bases map to TRBD1. Germline CDR1 SGHTA, CDR2 FQGTGA. V dropped 5 bases and J dropped 8; count of bases not matched to a gene: 7. The CDR3 has 13 amino acids.

This clonotype was picked up a small number of times. This chain uses TRBV30 with TRBJ2-5; tentatively, D is TRBD1 (8 bases). CDR1 GTSNPN and CDR2 SVGIG come from the germline V gene (reference sequence). This CDR3 region has 14 residues. The V gene lost 3 bases and the J gene lost 4 bases, with 15 bases spanning the gap. In DNA, the CDR3 is TGTGCCTGGAGGCACAGGGGGGGGAGAGAGACCCAGTACTTC. This translates into CAWRHRGGRETQYF.

The rearrangement joins TRBV10-1 to TRBJ2-7, with D possibly matching TRBD2 (5 bases). The CDR3 is 13 residues long. Germline V gene sequence: CDR1 WNHNN, CDR2 SYGVQD (reference sequence). V lost 4 bases and J lost 11, with 18 bases in between. CDR3 in DNA: TGCGCCAGCAGTGGGACCCCCCAAAGGGAGAAGTACTTC. Amino acid sequence: CASSGTPQREKYF.

This clonotype has a handful of counts. J is TRBJ2-3 and V is TRBV20-1; 11 nucleotides match TRBD2. Germline lookup yields CDR1 DFQATT and CDR2 SNEGSKA (reference sequence). J gave up 0 bases and V 2 bases, and 10 bases lay outside the gene matches. The CDR3 loop spans 18 amino acids. For the CDR3, the DNA is TGCAGTGCTAGACCGCCTAGCGGGGGGCGGTCTAGCACAGATACGCAGTATTTT. The encoded protein is CSARPPSGGRSSTDTQYF.

This rearrangement joins TRBV18 to TRBJ2-5, with D maybe TRBD2 (5 bases). Trimming removed 5 bases from V and 2 bases from J, with 18 bases in between. The CDR3 is 16 amino acids. Germline V gives CDR1 KGHSH, CDR2 LQKENI. The CDR3 protein is CASSVAFPLDQETQYF. Here the CDR3 DNA reads TGTGCCAGCTCAGTAGCGTTCCCGTTAGATCAAGAGACCCAGTACTTC.

This clonotype was found a few times. The J gene is TRBJ1-1, the V gene TRBV6-1; D gene unclear. Germline-derived CDR1 and CDR2 are MNHNS and SASEGT. Trimming removed 0 bases from V and 7 bases from J, with 12 bases in between. This CDR3 has 14 residues. CDR3 loop: CASSEAPDGGEAFF. The CDR3 region has the DNA TGTGCCAGCAGTGAAGCCCCGGACGGCGGTGAAGCTTTCTTT.

This clonotype was counted a few times. The rearrangement links TRBV5-1 to TRBJ1-1, with a weak D call TRBD1 (5 bases). Germline V gene lookup returns CDR1 SGHRS and CDR2 YFSETQ. CDR3 length: 12 residues. Trimming took off 5 bases at V and 9 bases at J, with 14 bases between the two ends. The CDR3 DNA follows: TGCGCCAGCAGAGGTTCCGGGGCACAAGCTTTCTTT. Its translation is CASRGSGAQAFF.

This sequence joins TRBV12-3 or TRBV12-4 and TRBJ2-7, with a weak D call TRBD2 (5 bases). V lost 3 bases and J lost 3, with 12 bases in between. The CDR3 is 14 amino acids. CDR3 sequence reads: CASSFEGIDYEQYF. CDR3 DNA: TGTGCCAGCAGTTTTGAGGGAATAGACTACGAGCAGTACTTC.

The table lists this clonotype with a few counts. V usage is TRBV9 and J usage is TRBJ2-5; D remains ambiguous. Trimming removed 3 bases at V and 5 bases at J, with 11 bases between. The CDR3 covers 13 residues. The germline V gene has CDR1 SGDLS and CDR2 YYNGEE. The DNA for the CDR3 is TGTGCCAGCAGCGCTAGAATTCGGGAGACCCAGTACTTC. This gives the protein CASSARIRETQYF.

This clonotype was detected once. The rearrangement joins TRBV28 to TRBJ1-2; D perhaps matches TRBD1 (5 bases). Trimming left V 5 bases short and J 1 base short, with 11 bases between. The CDR3 totals 14 residues. CDR1 MDHEN and CDR2 SYDVKM come from the germline V gene. The CDR3: CASSRRGLNYGYTF. As DNA, the CDR3 is TGTGCCAGCAGTCGACGGGGACTTAACTATGGCTACACCTTC.

J is TRBJ1-2 and V is TRBV14; TRBD1 agrees at 7 bases. Trimming took 1 base from V and 4 from J; bases not matched to a gene: 3. Germline V CDR1 and CDR2: SGHDN, FVKESK. This CDR3 spans 14 amino acids. The CDR3 DNA sequence: TGTGCCAGCAGCCAAGGACAGGGAGTCTATGGCTACACCTTC. This encodes CASSQGQGVYGYTF.

This sequence joins TRBV10-1 and TRBJ2-7; D possibly corresponds to TRBD1 (6 bases). The CDR3 has 12 amino acids. Trimming removed 6 bases from V and 6 bases from J, with 12 bases in between. Germline CDR1 and CDR2: WNHNN and SYGVQD (reference sequence). The CDR3, as DNA: TGCGCCAGCAGGGACAGAACCCCCGAGCAGTACTTC. Translation gives CASRDRTPEQYF.

This clonotype was counted only a few times. The chain couples TRBV11-3 to TRBJ2-5, with TRBD1 matching 7 bases. The assigned J gene may be wrong: the sequence end matches TRBJ2-7 better. This CDR3 comprises 16 residues. The germline CDR1 and CDR2 sequences are SGHNT and YENEEA. CDR3 sequence reads: CASSWGGSGGTYEQYF. The CDR3 bases are TGTGCCAGCAGCTGGGGCGGATCAGGGGGAACCTACGAGCAGTACTTC.

This clonotype has more than one count but fewer than ten. V usage is TRBV4-1 and J usage is TRBJ2-5; D is ambiguous. With the DNA end fitting TRBJ2-1 better, the J assignment may be wrong. The CDR3 totals 13 residues. Germline V gene data show CDR1 as MGHRA and CDR2 as YSYEKL. The CDR3 bases are TGCGCCAGCAGCCAAGAGGTGATCAATGAGCAGTTCTTC. Translated, it gives CASSQEVINEQFF.

The sample holds many counts of this clonotype. The rearrangement joins TRBV12-3 or TRBV12-4 to TRBJ2-1; 7 positions agree with TRBD1. The V gene end was trimmed by 2 bases and the J gene end by 4 bases; junction bases not matched to a gene: 2. This CDR3 has 14 amino acids. CDR3 nucleotides: TGTGCCAGCAGTTTAAGCAGGGGGTACAATGAGCAGTTCTTC. Protein sequence: CASSLSRGYNEQFF.